This T cell receptor (beta chain) was sequenced for a study of blood T cells in healthy people across ages. Overall study results and limits: It was found that TCR beta diversity correlated strongly with the percentage of naive T cells.

As to this clonotype: What it binds is not known.

The CDR3 loop spans 13 amino acids. V trimming: 5 bases; J trimming: 10 bases; junction bases outside the gene matches: 9. Looked up from germline, CDR1 is SGHTA and CDR2 is FQGNSA. Per sample, no less than 6 micrograms of total RNA were extracted. A sample-barcoded 5' primer and a J-beta primer mix were used in a second PCR of about 7 to 12 cycles. A single record per CDR3 protein comes from TCRdb applying MiXCR to the 5' RACE reads. The sample holds 550,000 to 600,000 distinct CDR3 sequences, approximately 27% seen once. The genes are TRBV7-2 and TRBJ2-5, with 8 bases lining up with TRBD2. Sequencing was done on a sample of blood. The clonotype was recovered from a woman aged 70-85 years in good health. Here the CDR3 DNA reads TGTGCCAGCAGCGGGAGCGGGGGCCTAATCCAGTACTTC. Residues: CASSGSGGLIQYF.